These T cell receptor beta chains were read from a single sample in a study of shared clonotypes between healthy human individuals. The table came from immunoSEQ multiplex PCR; TCRdb's copy has only in-frame clones and leaves some out. In the table there are some 2,500,000 clones, roughly 90% of which are singletons. Material for sequencing was naive CD4+ T cells from PBMCs. The source of these receptors is a man between 18 and 35 years old in good health. Some clones in this sample may be carry-over from other donors' samples. Each CDR3 is given without its conserved first and last residue. The order of the fields is clone size, J gene, V gene, CDR3 protein. Where a row states a size, it is once, few, many or the class of an expanded clone; other rows omit it.

.	TRBJ2-5	TRBV7-2	ASSPRRETQY
.	TRBJ2-5	TRBV7-2	ASSSRGQTQY
.	TRBJ2-1	TRBV5-1	ASSGGWSEQF
.	TRBJ2-1	TRBV25-1	ASSEGITYSNEQF
.	TRBJ1-4	TRBV18	ASSPGTGYEKLF
.	TRBJ2-5	TRBV5-1	ASSNRGGAETQY
.	TRBJ1-3	TRBV5-6	ASQQTHSGNTIY
.	TRBJ1-3	TRBV6-5	ASSYDGSRNTIY
.	TRBJ2-3	TRBV29-1	SVDSGPDPDTQY
once	TRBJ1-4	TRBV7-2	ASSLLGEGEKLF
.	TRBJ2-5	TRBV5-1	ASSSGAMETQY
.	TRBJ1-1	TRBV5-4	ASSWGPGNTEAF
once	TRBJ2-3	TRBV7-3	ASSLTGGTSTDTQY
.	TRBJ2-3	TRBV7-8	ASSSQTGLADTQY
.	TRBJ2-1	TRBV6-6	ASSPGTSGKGEQF
.	TRBJ1-2	TRBV6-6	ATVPSVGNYGYT
.	TRBJ1-2	TRBV27	ASSSPDRLDGYT
once	TRBJ1-3	TRBV7-9	ASSPGAGQGNTIY
.	TRBJ2-5	TRBV20-1	SADQETQY
.	TRBJ2-2	TRBV30	AWTRTANTGELF
.	TRBJ2-5	TRBV6-1	ASSEGVLQETQY
.	TRBJ2-5	TRBV6-4	ASSDPVQPGTQY
.	TRBJ1-2	TRBV30	AWTKRRATDYGYT
.	TRBJ1-1	TRBV7-9	ASSFLREGLNTEAF
once	TRBJ1-1	TRBV28	ASSRNGARTEAF
.	TRBJ2-6	TRBV7-2	ASSKDGGRSVLT
.	TRBJ1-2	TRBV5-1	ASSLEGRGGPGYT
.	TRBJ2-5	TRBV11-2	ASSLSSRETQY
.	TRBJ1-6	TRBV5-1	ASSLEAGSNSPLH
once	TRBJ1-2	TRBV28	ASSLGGVTYGYT
.	TRBJ1-4	TRBV4-1	ASSQDLGRNEKLF
once	TRBJ1-2	TRBV7-2	ASSLPGQSQRNGYT
.	TRBJ2-5	TRBV7-2	ASSGQETQY
.	TRBJ1-2	TRBV7-9	ASTDGGYGYT
.	TRBJ2-1	TRBV18	ASSSDEQF
.	TRBJ1-5	TRBV6-5	ASSYSREINQPQH
.	TRBJ1-2	TRBV30	AWSKQGLSYT